These 9 T cell receptor beta chains came from one sample sequenced in a study of cytomegalovirus exposure and HLA in healthy donors. This PCR relied on a set of 60 Vbeta primers and 13 Jbeta primers. Profiling relied on immunoSEQ multiplex PCR, and the TCRdb table lists in-frame clones only, not all of them. The table for this sample gives some 76,000 clones. The sequenced sample consisted of PBMCs. All receptors derive from a man aged 35-49 years in good health and CMV-seronegative.

The V and J genes are TRBV6-5 and TRBJ1-4, with a tentative D call TRBD1 (6 bases). The CDR3 runs 15 residues. V was trimmed by 6 bases and J by 4 bases, leaving 15 bases between them. Per germline, CDR1 MNHEY and CDR2 SVGAGI. DNA for the CDR3: TGTGCCAGCAGCCCCCAGGGGTCCTATAATGAAAAACTGTTTTTT. This sequence encodes CASSPQGSYNEKLFF.

The rearrangement links TRBV10-2 to TRBJ2-7; D may be TRBD1 (6 bases). Germline assignment: CDR1 WSHSY and CDR2 SAAADI. The CDR3 extends over 12 amino acids. With 10 bases removed from V and 2 bases from J, the gap between germline ends came to 12 bases. CDR3 DNA sequence: TGCGCCACCTCGACAGGTGCCTACGAGCAGTACTTC. Translation: CATSTGAYEQYF.

The chain joins TRBV11-3 to TRBJ2-3, with D maybe TRBD1 (6 bases). The germline CDR1 and CDR2 sequences are SGHNT and YENEEA. This CDR3 contains 14 residues. With 6 bases removed from V and 2 bases from J, the gap between germline ends came to 12 bases. The CDR3 coding sequence is TGTGCCAGCAGTGAGGACAGATTCACAGATACGCAGTATTTT. It codes for CASSEDRFTDTQYF.

The chain uses TRBV13 and TRBJ1-1; 7 positions agree with TRBD1. J lost 3 bases, V lost 6 bases, and 7 bases had no gene match. CDR3 size: 14 residues. CDR1 PRHDT and CDR2 FYEKMQ come from the germline V gene (reference sequence). The CDR3 here is CASSPRDRYTEAFF. In DNA form, the CDR3 reads TGTGCCAGCAGTCCCAGGGACAGATACACTGAAGCTTTCTTT.

The rearrangement uses TRBV5-1 and TRBJ1-2; TRBD1 matches 9 bases. The germline V gene has CDR1 SGHRS and CDR2 YFSETQ. The V segment lost 4 bases and the J segment 7 bases; nucleotides outside the gene matches: 14. The CDR3 loop spans 16 amino acids. The CDR3: CASSDPRDRAFSGYTF. As DNA, the CDR3 is TGCGCCAGCAGCGACCCCCGGGACAGGGCGTTTAGTGGCTACACCTTC. The full variable domain, with the rest looked up from reference TRBV5-1 and TRBJ1-2, is KAGVTQTPRYLIKTRGQQVTLSCSPISGHRSVSWYQQTPGQGLQFLFEYFSETQRNKGNFPGRFSGRQFSNSRSEMNVSTLELGDSALYLCASSDPRDRAFSGYTFGSGTRLTVV.

The chain employs TRBV30 and TRBJ1-4, with D uncertain. V was pared by 1 base and J by 2 bases, with 5 bases between. Germline CDR1 is GTSNPN and CDR2 is SVGIG (reference sequence). This CDR3 has 13 amino acids. This CDR3 is CAWSGQTNEKLFF. CDR3 bases: TGTGCCTGGAGTGGTCAGACTAATGAAAAACTGTTTTTT.

The chain uses TRBV10-1 and TRBJ2-1; weak D call: TRBD2 (6 bases). V was clipped by 5 bases and J by 5 bases, with 10 bases between them. The germline CDR1 and CDR2 sequences are WNHNN and SYGVQD (reference sequence). This CDR3 has 13 residues. The CDR3: CASSKTRNNEQFF. The CDR3 bases are TGCGCCAGCAGTAAGACTAGAAACAATGAGCAGTTCTTC.

The V call is TRBV6-4, the J call TRBJ2-1; 7 nucleotides line up with TRBD2. This CDR3 has 16 residues. Germline V gene data show CDR1 as MRHNA and CDR2 as SNTAGT. With 2 bases clipped from V and 1 base from J, the junction kept 5 bases outside the gene matches. CDR3 bases: TGTGCCAGCAGTGACATGGGGGGGAGGTCCTACAATGAGCAGTTCTTC. It translates to CASSDMGGRSYNEQFF.

V gene TRBV7-2 combines with J gene TRBJ1-4, with D unclear. The CDR3 is 17 amino acids. Germline CDR1 is SGHTA and CDR2 is FQGNSA. Trimming shortened V by 2 bases and J by 2 bases, and 15 bases separated the two germline ends. The CDR3 is CASSLPRSTRTNEKLFF. In nucleotides, the CDR3 is TGTGCCAGCAGCTTACCTCGTTCGACGCGGACTAATGAAAAACTGTTTTTT.